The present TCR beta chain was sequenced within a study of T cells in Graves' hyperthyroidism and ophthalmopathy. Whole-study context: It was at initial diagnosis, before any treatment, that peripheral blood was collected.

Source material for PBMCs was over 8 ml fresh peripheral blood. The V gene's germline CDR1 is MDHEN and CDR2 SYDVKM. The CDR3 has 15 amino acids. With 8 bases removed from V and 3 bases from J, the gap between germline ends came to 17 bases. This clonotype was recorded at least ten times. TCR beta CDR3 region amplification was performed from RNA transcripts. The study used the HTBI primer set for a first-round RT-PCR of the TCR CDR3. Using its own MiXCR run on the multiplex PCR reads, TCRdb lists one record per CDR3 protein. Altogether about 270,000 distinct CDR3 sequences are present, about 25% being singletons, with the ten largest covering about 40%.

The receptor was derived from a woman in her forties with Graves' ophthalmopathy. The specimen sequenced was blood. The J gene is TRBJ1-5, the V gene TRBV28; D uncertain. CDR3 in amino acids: CASSLTRSTNQPQHF. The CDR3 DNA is TGTGCCAGCTCCCTCACCAGGAGTACCAATCAGCCCCAGCATTTT. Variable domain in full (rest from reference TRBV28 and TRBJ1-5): DVKVTQSSRYLVKRTGEKVFLECVQDMDHENMFWYRQDPGLGLRLIYFSYDVKMKEKGDIPEGYSVSREKKERFSLILESASTNQTSMYLCASSLTRSTNQPQHFGDGTRLSIL.